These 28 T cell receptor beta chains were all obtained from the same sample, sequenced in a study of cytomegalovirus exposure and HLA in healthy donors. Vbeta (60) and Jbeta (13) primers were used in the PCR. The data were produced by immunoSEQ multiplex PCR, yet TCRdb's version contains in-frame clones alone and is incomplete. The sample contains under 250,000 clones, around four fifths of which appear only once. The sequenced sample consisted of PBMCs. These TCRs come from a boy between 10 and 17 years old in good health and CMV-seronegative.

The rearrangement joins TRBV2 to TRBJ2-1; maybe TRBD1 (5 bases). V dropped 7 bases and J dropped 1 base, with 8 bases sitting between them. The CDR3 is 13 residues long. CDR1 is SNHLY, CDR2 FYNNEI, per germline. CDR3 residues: CASITGSYNEQFF. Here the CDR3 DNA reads TGTGCCAGCATAACAGGATCCTACAATGAGCAGTTCTTC.

This chain's CDR3 is CASSLEPQTSTVAGELFF. The CDR3, as DNA: TGCGCCAGCAGCTTGGAGCCCCAGACTAGCACGGTGGCCGGGGAGCTGTTTTTT. The chain uses TRBV5-1 and TRBJ2-2; 7 bases fit TRBD2. This CDR3 spans 18 amino acids. Germline V gene data show CDR1 as SGHRS and CDR2 as YFSETQ. Germline trimming cut 0 bases from V and 6 bases from J; bases unmatched to any gene: 14.

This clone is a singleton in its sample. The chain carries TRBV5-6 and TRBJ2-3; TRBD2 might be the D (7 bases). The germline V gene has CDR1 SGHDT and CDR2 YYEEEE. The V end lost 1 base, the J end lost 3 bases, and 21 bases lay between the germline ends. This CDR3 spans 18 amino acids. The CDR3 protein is CASSLRGGRLPITDTQYF. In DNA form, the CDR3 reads TGTGCCAGCAGCTTGAGGGGGGGCCGTCTCCCAATTACAGATACGCAGTATTTT. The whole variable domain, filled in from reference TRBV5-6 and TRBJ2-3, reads DAGVTQSPTHLIKTRGQQVTLRCSPKSGHDTVSWYQQALGQGPQFIFQYYEEEERQRGNFPDRFSGHQFPNYSSELNVNALLLGDSALYLCASSLRGGRLPITDTQYFGPGTRLTVL.

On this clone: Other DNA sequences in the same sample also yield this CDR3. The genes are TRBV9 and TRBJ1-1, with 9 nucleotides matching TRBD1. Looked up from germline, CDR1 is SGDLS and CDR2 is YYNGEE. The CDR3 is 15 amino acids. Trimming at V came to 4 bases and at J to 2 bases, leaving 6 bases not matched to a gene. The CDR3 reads CASSSRTGANTEAFF. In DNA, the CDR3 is TGTGCCAGCAGCTCGAGGACAGGGGCCAACACTGAAGCTTTCTTT. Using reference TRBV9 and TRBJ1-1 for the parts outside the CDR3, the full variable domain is DSGVTQTPKHLITATGQRVTLRCSPRSGDLSVYWYQQSLDQGLQFLIQYYNGEERAKGNILERFSAQQFPDLHSELNLSSLELGDSALYFCASSSRTGANTEAFFGQGTRLTVV.

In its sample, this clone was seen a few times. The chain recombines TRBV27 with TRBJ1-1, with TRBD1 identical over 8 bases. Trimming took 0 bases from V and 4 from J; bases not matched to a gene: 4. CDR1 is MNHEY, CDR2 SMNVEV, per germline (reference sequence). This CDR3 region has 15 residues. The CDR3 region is CASSLSRDRFTEAFF. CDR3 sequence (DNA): TGTGCCAGCAGTTTATCTCGGGACAGGTTCACTGAAGCTTTCTTT.

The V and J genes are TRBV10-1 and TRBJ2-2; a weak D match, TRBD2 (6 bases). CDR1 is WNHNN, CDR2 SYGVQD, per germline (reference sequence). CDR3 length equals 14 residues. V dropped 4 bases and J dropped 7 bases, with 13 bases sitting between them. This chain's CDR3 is CASSGGALNGELFF. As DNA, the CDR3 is TGCGCCAGCAGTGGCGGGGCCCTTAACGGGGAGCTGTTTTTT.

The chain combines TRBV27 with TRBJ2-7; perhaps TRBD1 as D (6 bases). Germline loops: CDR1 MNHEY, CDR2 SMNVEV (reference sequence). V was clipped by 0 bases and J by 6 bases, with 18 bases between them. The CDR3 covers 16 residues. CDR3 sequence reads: CASSLSPPKGGVEQYF. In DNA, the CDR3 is TGTGCCAGCAGTTTATCCCCCCCTAAAGGGGGTGTCGAGCAGTACTTC.

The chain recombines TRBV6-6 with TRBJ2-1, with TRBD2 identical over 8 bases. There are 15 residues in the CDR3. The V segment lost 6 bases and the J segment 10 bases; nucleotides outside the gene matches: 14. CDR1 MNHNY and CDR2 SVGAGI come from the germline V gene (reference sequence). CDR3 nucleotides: TGTGCCAGCAGCTCCCACCCGGGAGGGCCTAGCGAGCAGTTCTTC. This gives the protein CASSSHPGGPSEQFF.

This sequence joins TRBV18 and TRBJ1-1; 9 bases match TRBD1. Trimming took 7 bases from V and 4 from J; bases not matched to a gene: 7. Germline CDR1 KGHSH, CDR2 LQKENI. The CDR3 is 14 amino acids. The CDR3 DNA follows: TGTGCCAGCTACAAAGGGACAGGGTTCACTGAAGCTTTCTTT. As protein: CASYKGTGFTEAFF.

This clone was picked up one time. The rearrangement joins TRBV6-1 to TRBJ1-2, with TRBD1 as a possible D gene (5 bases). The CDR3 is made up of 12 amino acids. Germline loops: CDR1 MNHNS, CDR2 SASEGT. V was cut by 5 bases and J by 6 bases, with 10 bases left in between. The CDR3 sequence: CASSPNRHGYTF. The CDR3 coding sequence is TGTGCCAGCAGTCCTAACAGGCATGGCTACACCTTC.

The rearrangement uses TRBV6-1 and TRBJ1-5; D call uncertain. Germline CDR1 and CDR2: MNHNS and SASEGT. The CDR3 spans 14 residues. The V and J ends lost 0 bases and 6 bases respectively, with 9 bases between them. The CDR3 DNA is TGTGCCAGCAGTGAAGCCCTATTTGGTCAGCCCCAGCATTTT. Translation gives CASSEALFGQPQHF.

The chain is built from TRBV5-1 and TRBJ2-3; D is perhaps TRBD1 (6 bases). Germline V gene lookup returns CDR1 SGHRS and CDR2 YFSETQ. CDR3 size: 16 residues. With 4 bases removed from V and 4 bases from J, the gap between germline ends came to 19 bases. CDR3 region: CASSQWSGVGADTQYF. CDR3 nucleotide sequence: TGCGCCAGCAGCCAATGGTCAGGGGTTGGCGCAGATACGCAGTATTTT.

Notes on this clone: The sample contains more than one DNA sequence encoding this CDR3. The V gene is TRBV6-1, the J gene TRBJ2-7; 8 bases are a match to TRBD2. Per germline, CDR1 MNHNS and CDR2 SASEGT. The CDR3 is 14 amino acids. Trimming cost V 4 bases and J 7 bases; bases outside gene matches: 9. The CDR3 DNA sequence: TGTGCCAGCAGTGCCAGCGGGGGATACTATGAGCAGTACTTC. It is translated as CASSASGGYYEQYF.

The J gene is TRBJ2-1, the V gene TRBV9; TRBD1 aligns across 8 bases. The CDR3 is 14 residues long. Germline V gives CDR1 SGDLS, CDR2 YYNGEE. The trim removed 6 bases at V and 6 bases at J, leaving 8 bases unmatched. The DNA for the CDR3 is TGTGCCAGCAACCAGGGGGCGGCATTCAATGAGCAGTTCTTC. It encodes CASNQGAAFNEQFF.

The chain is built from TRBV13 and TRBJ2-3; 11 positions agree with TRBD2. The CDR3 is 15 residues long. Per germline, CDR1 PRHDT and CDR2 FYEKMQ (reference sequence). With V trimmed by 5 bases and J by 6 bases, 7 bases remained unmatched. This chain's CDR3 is CASSRTSGSGDTQYF. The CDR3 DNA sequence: TGTGCCAGCAGCCGCACTAGCGGGAGTGGGGATACGCAGTATTTT.

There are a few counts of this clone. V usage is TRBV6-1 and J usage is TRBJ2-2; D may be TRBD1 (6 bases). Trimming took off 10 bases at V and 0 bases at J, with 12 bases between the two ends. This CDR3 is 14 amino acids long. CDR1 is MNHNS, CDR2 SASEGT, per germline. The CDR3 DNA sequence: TGTGCCACCAAGACAGGAGCGAACACCGGGGAGCTGTTTTTT. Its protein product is CATKTGANTGELFF.

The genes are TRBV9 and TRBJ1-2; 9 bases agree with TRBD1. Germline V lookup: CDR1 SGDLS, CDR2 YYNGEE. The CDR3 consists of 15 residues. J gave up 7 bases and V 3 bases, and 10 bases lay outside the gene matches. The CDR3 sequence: CASSATQEDRGGYTF. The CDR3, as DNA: TGTGCCAGCAGCGCCACCCAGGAGGACAGGGGTGGCTACACCTTC.

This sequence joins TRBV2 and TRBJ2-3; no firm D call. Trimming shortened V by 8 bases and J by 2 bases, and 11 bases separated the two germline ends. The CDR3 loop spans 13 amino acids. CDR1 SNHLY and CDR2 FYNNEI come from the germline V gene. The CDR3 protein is CASRTKHTDTQYF. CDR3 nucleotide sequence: TGTGCCAGCCGTACGAAGCACACAGATACGCAGTATTTT.

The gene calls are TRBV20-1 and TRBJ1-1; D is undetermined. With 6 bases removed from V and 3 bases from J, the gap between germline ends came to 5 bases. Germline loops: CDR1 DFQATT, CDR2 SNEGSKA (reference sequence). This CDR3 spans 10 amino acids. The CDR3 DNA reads TGCAGTGCCGGGTACACTGAAGCTTTCTTT. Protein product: CSAGYTEAFF.

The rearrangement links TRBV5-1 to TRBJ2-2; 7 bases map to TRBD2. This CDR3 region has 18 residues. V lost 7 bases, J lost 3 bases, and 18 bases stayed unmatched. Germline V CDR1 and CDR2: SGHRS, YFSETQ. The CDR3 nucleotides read TGCGCCAGCTGCCCCGGGAGGTTGGCAAATCTAGACACCGGGGAGCTGTTTTTT. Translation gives CASCPGRLANLDTGELFF.

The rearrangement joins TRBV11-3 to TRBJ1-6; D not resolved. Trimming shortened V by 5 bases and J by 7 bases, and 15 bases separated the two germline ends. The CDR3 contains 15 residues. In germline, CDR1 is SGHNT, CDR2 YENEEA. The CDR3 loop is CASSPLAGGNSPLHF. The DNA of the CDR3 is TGTGCCAGCAGCCCCCTTGCCGGCGGGAATTCACCCCTCCACTTT.

CDR3 sequence: CASRVARNENYEQYF. CDR3 coding DNA: TGTGCCAGCAGGGTGGCCAGGAATGAGAACTACGAGCAGTACTTC. This rearrangement joins TRBV2 to TRBJ2-7; D uncertain. This CDR3 is 15 amino acids long. Trimming took 6 bases from V and 3 from J, leaving 18 bases between them. From germline, CDR1 is SNHLY and CDR2 FYNNEI.

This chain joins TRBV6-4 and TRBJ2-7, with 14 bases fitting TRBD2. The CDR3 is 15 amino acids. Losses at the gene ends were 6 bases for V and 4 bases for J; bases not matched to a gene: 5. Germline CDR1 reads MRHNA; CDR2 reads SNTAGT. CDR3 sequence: CASSETSGRAYEQYF. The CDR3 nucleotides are TGTGCCAGCAGCGAGACTAGCGGGAGGGCTTACGAGCAGTACTTC.

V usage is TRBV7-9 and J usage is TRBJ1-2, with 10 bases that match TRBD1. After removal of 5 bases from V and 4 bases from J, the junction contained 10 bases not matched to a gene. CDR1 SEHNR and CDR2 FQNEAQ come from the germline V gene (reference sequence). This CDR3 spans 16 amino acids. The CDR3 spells CASSRSGTGAIYGYTF. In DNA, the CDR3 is TGTGCCAGCAGCCGAAGCGGGACAGGGGCGATCTATGGCTACACCTTC.

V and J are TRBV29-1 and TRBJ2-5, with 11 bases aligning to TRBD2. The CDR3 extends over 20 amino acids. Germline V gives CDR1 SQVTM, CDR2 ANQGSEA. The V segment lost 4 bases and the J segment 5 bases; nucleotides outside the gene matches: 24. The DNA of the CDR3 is TGCAGCGTTGTTAGGACAGGGGCCCCCGGACTAGCGGGTCGGTGGGAGACCCAGTACTTC. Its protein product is CSVVRTGAPGLAGRWETQYF. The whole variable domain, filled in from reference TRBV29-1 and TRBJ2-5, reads SAVISQKPSRDICQRGTSLTIQCQVDSQVTMMFWYRQQPGQSLTLIATANQGSEATYESGFVIDKFPISRPNLTFSTLTVSNMSPEDSSIYLCSVVRTGAPGLAGRWETQYFGPGTRLLVL.

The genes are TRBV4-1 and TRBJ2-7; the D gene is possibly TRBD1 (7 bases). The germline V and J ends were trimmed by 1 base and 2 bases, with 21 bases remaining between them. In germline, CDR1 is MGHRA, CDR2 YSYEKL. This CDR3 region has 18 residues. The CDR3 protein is CASSQGPFLRDSPYEQYF. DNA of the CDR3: TGCGCCAGCAGCCAAGGACCCTTCTTGCGGGACAGCCCCTACGAGCAGTACTTC.

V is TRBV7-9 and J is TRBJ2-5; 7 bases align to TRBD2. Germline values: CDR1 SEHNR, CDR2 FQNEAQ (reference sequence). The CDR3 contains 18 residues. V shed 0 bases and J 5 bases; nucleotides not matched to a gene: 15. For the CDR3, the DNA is TGTGCCAGCAGCTTAGCGTTATCGGCGGGAGAGGTATTTGAGACCCAGTACTTC. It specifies CASSLALSAGEVFETQYF.

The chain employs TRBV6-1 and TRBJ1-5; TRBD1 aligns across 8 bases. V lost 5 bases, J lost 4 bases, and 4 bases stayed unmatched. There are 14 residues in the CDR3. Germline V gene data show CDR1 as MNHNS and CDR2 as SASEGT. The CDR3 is CASSIGTGNQPQHF. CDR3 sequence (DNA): TGTGCCAGCAGTATCGGGACAGGTAATCAGCCCCAGCATTTT.